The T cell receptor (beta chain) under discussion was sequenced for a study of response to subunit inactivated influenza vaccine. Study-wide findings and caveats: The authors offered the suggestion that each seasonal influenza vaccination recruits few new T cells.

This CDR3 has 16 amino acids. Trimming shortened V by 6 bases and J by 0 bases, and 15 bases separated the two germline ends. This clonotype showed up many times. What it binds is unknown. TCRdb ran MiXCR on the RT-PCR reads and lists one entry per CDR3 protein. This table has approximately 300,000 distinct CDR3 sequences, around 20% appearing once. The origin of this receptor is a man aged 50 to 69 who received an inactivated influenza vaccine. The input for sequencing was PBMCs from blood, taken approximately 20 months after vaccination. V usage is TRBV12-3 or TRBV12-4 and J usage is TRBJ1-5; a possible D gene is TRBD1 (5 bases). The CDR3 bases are TGTGCCAGCAGACGCGGGGGGGGGTATAGCAATCAGCCCCAGCATTTT. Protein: CASRRGGGYSNQPQHF.